The clone carrying this T cell receptor (beta chain) was detected ten times or more. A single record per CDR3 protein comes from TCRdb applying MiXCR to the RACE reads. The data contain 90,000 to 120,000 distinct CDR3 sequences, 8% to 13% of them singletons. V lost 5 bases, J lost 1 base, and 11 bases lay in between. The germline CDR1 and CDR2 sequences are SGHTA and FQGNSA. This CDR3 comprises 14 residues. Documented time point: patch test 1, 2 weeks after DPC sensitization. Treatment denoted: therapeutic diphenylcyclopropenone sensitization with weekly scalp DPC. The sample belongs to a study of human T cells and chemical hapten exposure.

Sequenced here: whole blood, sampled in connection with sensitization to the hapten diphenylcyclopropenone (DPC). The receptor was derived from a woman aged 40 to 50 with alopecia areata. Some clones in this sample may be carry-over from other donors' samples. This rearrangement joins TRBV7-2 to TRBJ1-1; weak D call: TRBD1 (6 bases). For the CDR3, the DNA is TGTGCCAGCAGCCGTGGACAGACGAACACTGAAGCTTTCTTT. It translates to CASSRGQTNTEAFF.